Listed below are T cell receptor beta chains from one sample, sequenced in a study of shared clonotypes between healthy human individuals. Sequencing was performed with immunoSEQ multiplex PCR; in TCRdb, only in-frame clones are kept and a portion is missing. The sample has some 2,100,000 clones; 90% to 95% are singletons. Sequencing used naive CD8+ T cells from PBMCs. These TCRs come from a man between 18 and 29 years old in good health. Some clones in this sample may be carry-over from other donors' samples. Both conserved end residues are part of each CDR3. The D gene is left open where the match is weak. Clone size is not always given. Where it is, it says once, few, many or a class for expanded clones.

CDR3 length	clone size	D gene	J gene	V gene	CDR3 protein	CDR3 DNA
12	NA	TRBD1	TRBJ1-2	TRBV9	CASSTGGWGYTF	TGTGCCAGCAGCACAGGGGGCTGGGGCTACACCTTC
14	once	TRBD1	TRBJ2-7	TRBV7-9	CASSPRTGSYEQYF	TGTGCCAGCAGCCCTCGGACAGGGTCTTACGAGCAGTACTTC
13	NA	NA	TRBJ1-1	TRBV28	CASSSSGRAEAFF	TGTGCCAGCAGCTCCAGCGGGCGGGCTGAAGCTTTCTTT
13	NA	NA	TRBJ2-7	TRBV10-1	CASSDGLSYEQYF	TGCGCCAGCAGTGACGGTCTTTCCTACGAGCAGTACTTC
16	NA	NA	TRBJ2-5	TRBV2	CASSESGRLRGETQYF	TGTGCCAGCAGTGAATCGGGACGCCTAAGGGGGGAGACCCAGTACTTC
15	NA	NA	TRBJ1-5	TRBV28	CASSPTWGGSQPQHF	TGTGCCAGCAGCCCTACGTGGGGGGGGAGTCAGCCCCAGCATTTT
17	NA	TRBD2	TRBJ2-2	TRBV7-8	CASSPGLARANTGELFF	TGTGCCAGCAGCCCCGGACTAGCGAGAGCGAACACCGGGGAGCTGTTTTTT
14	NA	TRBD2	TRBJ2-7	TRBV19	CASSWTSVSYEQYF	TGTGCCAGTAGTTGGACTAGCGTCTCCTACGAGCAGTACTTC
14	NA	NA	TRBJ1-5	TRBV27	CASSPHAGNQPQHF	TGTGCCAGCAGTCCCCACGCAGGCAATCAGCCCCAGCATTTT
13	NA	NA	TRBJ1-2	TRBV19	CASGFAGPWGYTF	TGTGCCAGTGGGTTCGCCGGGCCCTGGGGCTACACCTTC
16	once	NA	TRBJ2-7	TRBV6-5	CASSYEGLGGGYEQYF	TGTGCCAGCAGTTACGAGGGGCTGGGTGGGGGCTACGAGCAGTACTTC
11	NA	NA	TRBJ2-2	TRBV7-9	CASSLTGELFF	TGTGCCAGTAGTCTCACCGGGGAGCTGTTTTTT
14	once	TRBD2	TRBJ2-3	TRBV27	CASSSTVAGVSQYF	TGTGCCAGCAGTTCCACTGTAGCGGGAGTATCGCAGTATTTT
15	NA	NA	TRBJ1-3	TRBV9	CASRPGSGYVDTIYF	TGTGCCAGCAGACCAGGATCAGGGTACGTCGACACCATATATTTT